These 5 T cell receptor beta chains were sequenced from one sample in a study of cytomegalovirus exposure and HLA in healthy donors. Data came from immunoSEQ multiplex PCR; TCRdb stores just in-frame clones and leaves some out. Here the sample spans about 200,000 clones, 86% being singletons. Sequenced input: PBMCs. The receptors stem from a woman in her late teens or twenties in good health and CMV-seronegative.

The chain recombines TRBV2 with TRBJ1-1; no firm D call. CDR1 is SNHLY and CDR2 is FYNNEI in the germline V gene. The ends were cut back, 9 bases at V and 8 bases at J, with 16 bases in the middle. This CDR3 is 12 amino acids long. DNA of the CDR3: TGTGCCAGGGCCCGGTCCCCGGGGGAAGCTTTCTTT. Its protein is CARARSPGEAFF.

The CDR3 spells CASSILEGAEAFF. The CDR3 region has the DNA TGTGCCAGCAGCATTCTAGAGGGGGCTGAAGCTTTCTTT. The chain couples TRBV11-3 to TRBJ1-1, with a tentative D call TRBD1 (6 bases). The CDR3 length is 13 residues. Trimming stripped 5 bases from V and 6 bases from J, with 13 bases between. The germline gives CDR1 SGHNT, CDR2 YENEEA.

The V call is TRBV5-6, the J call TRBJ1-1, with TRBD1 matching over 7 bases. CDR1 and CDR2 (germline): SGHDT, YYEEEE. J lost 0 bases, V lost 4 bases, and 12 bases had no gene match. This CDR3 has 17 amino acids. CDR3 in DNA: TGTGCCAGCAGCCCGACAGGGAAATTTAGGATGAACACTGAAGCTTTCTTT. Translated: CASSPTGKFRMNTEAFF.

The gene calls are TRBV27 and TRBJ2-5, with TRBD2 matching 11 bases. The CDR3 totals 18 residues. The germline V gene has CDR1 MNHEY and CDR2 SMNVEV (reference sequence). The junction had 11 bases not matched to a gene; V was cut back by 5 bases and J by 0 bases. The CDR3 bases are TGTGCCAGCAGTCCTATCAGGATGACTAGCGGGAACCAAGAGACCCAGTACTTC. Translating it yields CASSPIRMTSGNQETQYF.

The CDR3 loop reads CASSFLRGRGNTIYF. CDR3 DNA sequence: TGTGCCAGCAGCTTTCTCAGGGGACGTGGAAACACCATATATTTT. The chain joins TRBV11-2 to TRBJ1-3; TRBD1 is a possible D gene (6 bases). Germline V CDR1 and CDR2: SGHAT, FQNNGV. Trimming took 3 bases from V and 3 from J, leaving 12 bases between them. The CDR3 loop spans 15 amino acids.